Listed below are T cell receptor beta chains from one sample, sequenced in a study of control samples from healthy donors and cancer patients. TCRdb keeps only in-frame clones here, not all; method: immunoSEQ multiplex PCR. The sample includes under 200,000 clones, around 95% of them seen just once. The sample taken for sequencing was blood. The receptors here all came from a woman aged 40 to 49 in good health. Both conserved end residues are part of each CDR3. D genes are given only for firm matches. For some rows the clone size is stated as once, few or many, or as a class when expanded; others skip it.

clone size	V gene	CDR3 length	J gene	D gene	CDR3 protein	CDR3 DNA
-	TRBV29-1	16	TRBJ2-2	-	CSVGTLGPPDTGELFF	TGCAGCGTTGGGACTCTAGGCCCCCCGGACACCGGGGAGCTGTTTTTT
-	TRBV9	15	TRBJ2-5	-	CASSVGAAYQETQYF	TGTGCCAGCAGCGTAGGGGCAGCTTACCAAGAGACCCAGTACTTC
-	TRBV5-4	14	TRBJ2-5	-	CASSLMGAEETQYF	TGTGCCAGCAGCTTGATGGGGGCGGAGGAGACCCAGTACTTC
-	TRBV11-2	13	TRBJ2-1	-	CASSLDYNVEQFF	TGTGCCAGCAGCTTAGACTACAATGTGGAGCAGTTCTTC
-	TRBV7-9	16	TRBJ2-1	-	CASSNLTSSFYNEQFF	TGTGCCAGCAGTAATCTCACCTCCTCCTTCTACAATGAGCAGTTCTTC
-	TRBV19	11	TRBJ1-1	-	CASSIGGGAFF	TGTGCCAGTAGTATAGGGGGGGGAGCTTTCTTT
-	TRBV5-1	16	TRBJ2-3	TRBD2	CASSLALAGEADTQYF	TGCGCCAGCAGCTTGGCATTAGCGGGAGAGGCAGATACGCAGTATTTT
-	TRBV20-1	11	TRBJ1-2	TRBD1	CSGRGDYGYTF	TGCAGTGGCAGGGGGGATTATGGCTACACCTTC
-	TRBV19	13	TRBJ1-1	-	CASSIGIRAEAFF	TGTGCCAGTAGTATAGGGATTCGTGCTGAAGCTTTCTTT
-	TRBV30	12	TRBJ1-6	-	CASGTLFSPLHF	TGTGCCTCTGGGACACTCTTTTCACCCCTCCACTTT
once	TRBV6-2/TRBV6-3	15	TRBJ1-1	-	CASSYPQGWDTEAFF	TGTGCCAGCAGTTACCCGCAGGGGTGGGATACTGAAGCTTTCTTT
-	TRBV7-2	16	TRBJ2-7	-	CASSVFSPSVSFEQYF	TGTGCCAGCAGCGTATTTTCCCCCTCGGTATCCTTCGAGCAGTACTTC
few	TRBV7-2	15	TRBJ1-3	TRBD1	CASSSTDRGRNTIYF	TGTGCCAGCAGCTCCACCGACAGGGGGAGAAACACCATATATTTT
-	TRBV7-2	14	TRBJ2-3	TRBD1	CASSLGQGWDTQYF	TGTGCCAGCAGCTTGGGACAGGGATGGGATACGCAGTATTTT
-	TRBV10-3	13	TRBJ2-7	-	CAISGWDTYEQYF	TGTGCCATCAGTGGGTGGGACACCTACGAGCAGTACTTC
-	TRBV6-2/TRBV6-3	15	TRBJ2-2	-	CASSTGPMYTGELFF	TGTGCCAGCAGTACCGGGCCCATGTACACCGGGGAGCTGTTTTTT
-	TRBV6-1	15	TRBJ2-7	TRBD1	CASSEATQGPWEQYF	TGTGCCAGCAGTGAAGCAACACAGGGGCCCTGGGAGCAGTACTTC
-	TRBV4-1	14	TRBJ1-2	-	CASSPWNGENGYTF	TGCGCCAGCAGCCCGTGGAACGGGGAGAATGGCTACACCTTC
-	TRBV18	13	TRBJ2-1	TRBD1	CASSPGQVLEQFF	TGTGCCAGCTCACCGGGACAGGTCTTGGAGCAGTTCTTC
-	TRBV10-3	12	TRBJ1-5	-	CAISSQTQPQHF	TGTGCCATCAGTTCCCAGACGCAGCCCCAGCATTTT
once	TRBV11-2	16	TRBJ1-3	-	CASSSIQVSAGNTIYF	TGTGCCAGCAGCTCCATACAGGTTTCTGCTGGAAACACCATATATTTT
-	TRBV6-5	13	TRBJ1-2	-	CATYNPIFYGYTF	TGTGCCACCTACAATCCAATCTTCTATGGCTACACCTTC
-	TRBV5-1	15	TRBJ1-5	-	CASSSGTQPNQPQHF	TGCGCCAGCAGCTCCGGGACACAGCCAAATCAGCCCCAGCATTTT
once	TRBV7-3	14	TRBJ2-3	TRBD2	CASSSGLATDTQYF	TGTGCCAGCAGCTCGGGACTAGCCACAGATACGCAGTATTTT